The text below deals with one T cell receptor (beta chain). Per germline, CDR1 MNHNS and CDR2 SASEGT. V lost 4 bases and J lost 7, with 17 bases in between. This CDR3 comprises 14 residues. Generated by immunoSEQ multiplex PCR, the TCRdb table keeps only in-frame clones and is missing some. This sample has 75,000 to 100,000 clones, with 80% to 85% found just once. The record originates from a study of PD-1 blockade in classical Hodgkin lymphoma. Each patient experienced a relapse that followed autologous stem cell transplantation, and brentuximab vedotin exposure varied. The gene calls are TRBV6-1 and TRBJ2-7, with D tentatively TRBD2 (6 bases). This receptor was obtained from a human donor with classical Hodgkin lymphoma. Sequenced material: peripheral blood mononuclear cells (PBMCs), taken at baseline. The CDR3 DNA reads as TGTGCCAGCAGTGTCCGGACCACCGGGGGAGAGCAGTACTTC. Translated: CASSVRTTGGEQYF.